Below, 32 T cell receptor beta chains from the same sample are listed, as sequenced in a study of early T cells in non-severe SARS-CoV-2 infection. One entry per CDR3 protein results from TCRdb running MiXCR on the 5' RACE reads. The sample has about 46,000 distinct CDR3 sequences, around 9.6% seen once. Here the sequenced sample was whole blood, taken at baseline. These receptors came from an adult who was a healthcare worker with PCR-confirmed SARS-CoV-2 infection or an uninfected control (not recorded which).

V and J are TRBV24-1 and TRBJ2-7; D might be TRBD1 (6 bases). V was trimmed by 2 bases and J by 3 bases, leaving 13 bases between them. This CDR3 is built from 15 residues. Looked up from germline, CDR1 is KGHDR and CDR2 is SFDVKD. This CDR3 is CATSDSAVQGYEQYF. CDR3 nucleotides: TGTGCCACCAGTGATTCGGCTGTACAGGGCTACGAGCAGTACTTC.

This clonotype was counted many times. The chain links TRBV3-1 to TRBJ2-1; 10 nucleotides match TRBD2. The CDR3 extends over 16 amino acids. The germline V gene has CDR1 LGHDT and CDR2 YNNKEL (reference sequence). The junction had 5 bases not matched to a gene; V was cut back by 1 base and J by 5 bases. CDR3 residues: CASSQGGLAGDNEQFF. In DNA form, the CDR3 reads TGTGCCAGCAGCCAAGGGGGGCTAGCGGGGGACAATGAGCAGTTCTTC.

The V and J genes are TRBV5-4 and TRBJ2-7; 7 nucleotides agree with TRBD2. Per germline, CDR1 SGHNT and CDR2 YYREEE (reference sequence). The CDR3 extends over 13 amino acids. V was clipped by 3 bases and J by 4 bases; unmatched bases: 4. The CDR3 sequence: CASSYRGVYEQYF. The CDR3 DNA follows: TGTGCCAGCAGCTACCGGGGGGTATACGAGCAGTACTTC.

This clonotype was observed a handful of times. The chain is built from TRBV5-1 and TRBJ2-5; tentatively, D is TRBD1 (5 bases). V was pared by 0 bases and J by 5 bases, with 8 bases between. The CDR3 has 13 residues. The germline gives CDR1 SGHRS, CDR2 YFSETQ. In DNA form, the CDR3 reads TGCGCCAGCAGCTTGGTGGCAGGGGAGACCCAGTACTTC. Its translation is CASSLVAGETQYF.

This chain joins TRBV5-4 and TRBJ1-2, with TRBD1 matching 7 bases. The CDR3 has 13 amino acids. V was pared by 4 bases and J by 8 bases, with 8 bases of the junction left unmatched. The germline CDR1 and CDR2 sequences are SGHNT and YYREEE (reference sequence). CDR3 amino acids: CASSTDRFGGYTF. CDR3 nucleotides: TGTGCCAGCAGCACGGACAGGTTCGGGGGCTACACCTTC.

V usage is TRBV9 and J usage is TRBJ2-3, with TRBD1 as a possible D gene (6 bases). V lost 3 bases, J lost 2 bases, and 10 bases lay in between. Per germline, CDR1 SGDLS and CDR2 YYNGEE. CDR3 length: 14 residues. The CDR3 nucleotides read TGTGCCAGCAGCGAGGGGGATATCACAGATACGCAGTATTTT. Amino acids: CASSEGDITDTQYF.

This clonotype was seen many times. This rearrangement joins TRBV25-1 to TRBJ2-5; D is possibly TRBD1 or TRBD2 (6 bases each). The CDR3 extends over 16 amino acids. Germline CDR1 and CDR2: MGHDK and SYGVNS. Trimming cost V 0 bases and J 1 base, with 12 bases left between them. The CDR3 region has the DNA TGTGCCAGCAGTGAATATCCGGGGGCACCCCAAGAGACCCAGTACTTC. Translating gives CASSEYPGAPQETQYF.

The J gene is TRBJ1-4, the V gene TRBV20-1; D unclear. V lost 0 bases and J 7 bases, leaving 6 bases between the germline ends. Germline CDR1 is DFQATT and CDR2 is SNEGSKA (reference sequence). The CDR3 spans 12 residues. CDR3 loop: CSARDRGEKLFF. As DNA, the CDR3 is TGCAGTGCTAGAGATCGGGGTGAAAAACTGTTTTTT.

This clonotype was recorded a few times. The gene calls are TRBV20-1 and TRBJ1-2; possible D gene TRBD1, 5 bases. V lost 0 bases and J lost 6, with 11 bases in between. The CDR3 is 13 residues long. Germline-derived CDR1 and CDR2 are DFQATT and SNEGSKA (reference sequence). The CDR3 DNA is TGCAGTGCTAGAGACAGGGTTGCGCATGGCTACACCTTC. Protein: CSARDRVAHGYTF.

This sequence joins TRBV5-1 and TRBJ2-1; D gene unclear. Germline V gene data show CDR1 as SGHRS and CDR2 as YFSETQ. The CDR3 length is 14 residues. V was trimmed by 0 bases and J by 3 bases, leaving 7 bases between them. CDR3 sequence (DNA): TGCGCCAGCAGCTTGGCGGTCAGCTACAATGAGCAGTTCTTC. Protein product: CASSLAVSYNEQFF.

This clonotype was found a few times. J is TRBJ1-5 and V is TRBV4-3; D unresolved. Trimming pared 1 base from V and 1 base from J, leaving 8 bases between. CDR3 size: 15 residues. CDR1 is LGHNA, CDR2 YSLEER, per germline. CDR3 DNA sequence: TGCGCCAGCAGCCAAGGGATTTTGAGCAATCAGCCCCAGCATTTT. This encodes CASSQGILSNQPQHF.

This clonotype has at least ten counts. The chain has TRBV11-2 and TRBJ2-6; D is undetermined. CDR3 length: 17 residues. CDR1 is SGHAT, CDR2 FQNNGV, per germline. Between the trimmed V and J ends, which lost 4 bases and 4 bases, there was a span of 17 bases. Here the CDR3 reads CASSSPARTTGANVLTF. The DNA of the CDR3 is TGTGCCAGCAGCTCTCCGGCGAGGACGACCGGGGCCAACGTCCTGACTTTC.

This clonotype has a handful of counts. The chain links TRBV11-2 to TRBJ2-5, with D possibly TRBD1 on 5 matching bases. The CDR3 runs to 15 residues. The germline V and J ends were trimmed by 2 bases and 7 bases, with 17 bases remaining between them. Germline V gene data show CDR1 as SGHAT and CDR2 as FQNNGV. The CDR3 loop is CASSLLDRLMGTQYF. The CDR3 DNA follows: TGTGCCAGCAGCTTACTCGACAGATTGATGGGGACCCAGTACTTC. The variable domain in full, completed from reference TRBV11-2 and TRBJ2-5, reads EAGVAQSPRYKIIEKRQSVAFWCNPISGHATLYWYQQILGQGPKLLIQFQNNGVVDDSQLPKDRFSAERLKGVDSTLKIQPAKLEDSAVYLCASSLLDRLMGTQYFGPGTRLLVL.

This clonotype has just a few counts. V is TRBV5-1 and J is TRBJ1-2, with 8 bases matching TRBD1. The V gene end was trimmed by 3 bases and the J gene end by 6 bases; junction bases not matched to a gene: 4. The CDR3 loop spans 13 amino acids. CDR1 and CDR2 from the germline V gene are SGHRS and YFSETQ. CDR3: CASSSGQGNGYTF. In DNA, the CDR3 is TGCGCCAGCAGCTCCGGACAGGGCAATGGCTACACCTTC.

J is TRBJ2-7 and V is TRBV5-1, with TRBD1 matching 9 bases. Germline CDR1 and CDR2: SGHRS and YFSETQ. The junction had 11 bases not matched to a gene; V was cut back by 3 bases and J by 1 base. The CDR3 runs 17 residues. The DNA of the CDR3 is TGCGCCAGCAGCTACGTGCCGGGACAGGGAATTTCCTACGAGCAGTACTTC. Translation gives CASSYVPGQGISYEQYF. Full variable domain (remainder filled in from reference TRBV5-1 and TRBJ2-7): KAGVTQTPRYLIKTRGQQVTLSCSPISGHRSVSWYQQTPGQGLQFLFEYFSETQRNKGNFPGRFSGRQFSNSRSEMNVSTLELGDSALYLCASSYVPGQGISYEQYFGPGTRLTVT.

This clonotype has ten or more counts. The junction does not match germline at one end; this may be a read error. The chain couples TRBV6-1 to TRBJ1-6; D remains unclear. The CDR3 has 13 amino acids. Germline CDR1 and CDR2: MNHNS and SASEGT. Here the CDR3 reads CASSEGHSAPIHF. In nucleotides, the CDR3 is TGTGCCAGCAGTGAAGGACACTCTGCGCCGATCCATTTT.

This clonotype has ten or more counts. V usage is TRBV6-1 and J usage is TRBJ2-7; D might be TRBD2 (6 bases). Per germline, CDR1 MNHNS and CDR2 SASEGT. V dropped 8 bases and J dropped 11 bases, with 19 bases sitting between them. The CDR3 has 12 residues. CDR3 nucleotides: TGTGCCAGCTCCCCTACCCGGGACTCAAAGTACTTC. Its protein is CASSPTRDSKYF.

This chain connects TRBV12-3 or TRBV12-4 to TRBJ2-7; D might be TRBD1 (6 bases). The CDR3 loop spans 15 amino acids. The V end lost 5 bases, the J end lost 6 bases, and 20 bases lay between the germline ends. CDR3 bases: TGTGCCAGCAGTGCCACAGGGTGGATGTCCGGCGAGCAGTACTTC. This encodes CASSATGWMSGEQYF.

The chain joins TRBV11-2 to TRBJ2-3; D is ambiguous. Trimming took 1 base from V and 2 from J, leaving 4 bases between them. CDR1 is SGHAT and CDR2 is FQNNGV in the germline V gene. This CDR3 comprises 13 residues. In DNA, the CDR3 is TGTGCCAGCAGCTTAGCCCCCACAGATACGCAGTATTTT. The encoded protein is CASSLAPTDTQYF.

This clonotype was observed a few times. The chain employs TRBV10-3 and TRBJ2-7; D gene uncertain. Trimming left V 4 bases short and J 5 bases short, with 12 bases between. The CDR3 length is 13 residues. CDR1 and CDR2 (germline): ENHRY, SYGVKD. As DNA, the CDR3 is TGTGCCATCAGTGCGGGTCCTCCCAACGAGCAGTACTTC. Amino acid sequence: CAISAGPPNEQYF.

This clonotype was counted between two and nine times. The CDR3 region is CASSLDGYLGEQYF. In DNA form, the CDR3 reads TGCGCCAGCAGCTTGGACGGATATTTAGGGGAGCAGTACTTC. V gene TRBV5-1 combines with J gene TRBJ2-7; D gene unclear. The CDR3 is made up of 14 amino acids. The V end lost 0 bases, the J end lost 7 bases, and 14 bases lay between the germline ends. The germline V gene encodes CDR1 SGHRS and CDR2 YFSETQ.

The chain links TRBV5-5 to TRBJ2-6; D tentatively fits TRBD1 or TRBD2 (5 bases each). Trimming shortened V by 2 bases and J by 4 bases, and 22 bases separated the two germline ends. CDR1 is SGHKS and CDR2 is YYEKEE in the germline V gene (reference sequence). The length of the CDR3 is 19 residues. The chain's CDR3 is CASSFETGARLAGANVLTF. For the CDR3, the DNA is TGTGCCAGCAGCTTTGAGACCGGGGCACGGCTTGCGGGGGCCAACGTCCTGACTTTC.

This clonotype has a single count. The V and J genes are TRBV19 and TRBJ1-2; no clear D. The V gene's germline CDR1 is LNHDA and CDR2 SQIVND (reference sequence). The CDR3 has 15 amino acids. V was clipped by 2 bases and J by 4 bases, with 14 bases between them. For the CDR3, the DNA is TGTGCCAGTAGTATACGGCCGGACGCCCCCTATGGCTACACCTTC. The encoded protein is CASSIRPDAPYGYTF.

The CDR3 protein is CASSLGLAGKDTQYF. CDR3 coding DNA: TGTGCCAGCAGCTTAGGACTAGCGGGAAAGGATACGCAGTATTTT. V gene TRBV11-2 combines with J gene TRBJ2-3, with TRBD2 matching 11 bases. Germline values: CDR1 SGHAT, CDR2 FQNNGV. The CDR3 is 15 amino acids. V was pared by 1 base and J by 6 bases, with 3 bases of the junction left unmatched. The entire variable domain, with the rest obtained from reference TRBV11-2 and TRBJ2-3, is as follows: EAGVAQSPRYKIIEKRQSVAFWCNPISGHATLYWYQQILGQGPKLLIQFQNNGVVDDSQLPKDRFSAERLKGVDSTLKIQPAKLEDSAVYLCASSLGLAGKDTQYFGPGTRLTVL.

The CDR3 is CASSFTSGGIYEQYF. The DNA of the CDR3 is TGTGCCAGCAGCTTTACTAGCGGGGGTATCTACGAGCAGTACTTC. The rearrangement joins TRBV7-9 to TRBJ2-7; TRBD2 agrees at 11 bases. With V trimmed by 3 bases and J by 3 bases, 4 bases remained unmatched. From germline, CDR1 is SEHNR and CDR2 FQNEAQ (reference sequence). There are 15 residues in the CDR3.

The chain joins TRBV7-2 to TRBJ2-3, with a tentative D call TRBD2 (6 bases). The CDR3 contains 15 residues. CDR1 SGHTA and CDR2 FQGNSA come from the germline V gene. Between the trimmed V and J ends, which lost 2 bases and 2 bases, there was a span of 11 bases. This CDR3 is CASSLRPGVTDTQYF. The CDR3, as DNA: TGTGCCAGCAGCTTAAGACCGGGAGTCACAGATACGCAGTATTTT.

In nucleotides, the CDR3 is TGCGCCAGCAGCCCTTACCCAGGGGAGGGGGCGAAGACCCAGTACTTC. Protein sequence: CASSPYPGEGAKTQYF. This chain links TRBV5-1 with TRBJ2-5; D may correspond to TRBD1 or TRBD2 (7 bases each). The V gene lost 4 bases and the J gene lost 6 bases, with 22 bases spanning the gap. The germline V gene has CDR1 SGHRS and CDR2 YFSETQ. The CDR3 is made up of 16 amino acids.

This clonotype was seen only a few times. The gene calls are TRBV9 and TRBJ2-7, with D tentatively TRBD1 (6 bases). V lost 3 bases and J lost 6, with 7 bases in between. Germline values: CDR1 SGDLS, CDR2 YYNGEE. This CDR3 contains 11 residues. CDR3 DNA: TGTGCCAGCAGCGCAGGGGTCGAGCAGTACTTC. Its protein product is CASSAGVEQYF.

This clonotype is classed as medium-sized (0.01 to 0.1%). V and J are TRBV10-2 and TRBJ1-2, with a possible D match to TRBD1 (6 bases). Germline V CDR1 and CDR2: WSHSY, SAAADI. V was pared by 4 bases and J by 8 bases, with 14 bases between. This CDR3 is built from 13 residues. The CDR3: CASSADTRGGYTF. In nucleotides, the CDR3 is TGCGCCAGCAGTGCTGACACCAGGGGAGGCTACACCTTC.

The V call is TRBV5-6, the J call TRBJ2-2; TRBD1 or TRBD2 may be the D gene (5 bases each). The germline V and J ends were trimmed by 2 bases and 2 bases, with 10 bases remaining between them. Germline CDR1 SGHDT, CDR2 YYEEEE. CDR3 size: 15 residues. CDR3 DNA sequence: TGTGCCAGCAGCTTACTCGGGGCCAACACCGGGGAGCTGTTTTTT. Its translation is CASSLLGANTGELFF.

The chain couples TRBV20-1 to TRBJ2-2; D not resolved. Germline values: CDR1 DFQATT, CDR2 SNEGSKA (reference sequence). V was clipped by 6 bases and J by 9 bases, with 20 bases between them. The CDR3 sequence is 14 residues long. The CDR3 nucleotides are TGCAGTGCAGAGAAAGACCGGATCAGCCGGGAGCTGTTTTTT. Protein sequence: CSAEKDRISRELFF.

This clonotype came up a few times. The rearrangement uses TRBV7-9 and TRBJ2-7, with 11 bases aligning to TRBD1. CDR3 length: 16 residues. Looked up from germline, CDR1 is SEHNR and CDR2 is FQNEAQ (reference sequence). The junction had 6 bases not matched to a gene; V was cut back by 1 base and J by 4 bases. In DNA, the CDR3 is TGTGCCAGCAGCTTAGTTGGGACAGGGGGTGAATACGAGCAGTACTTC. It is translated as CASSLVGTGGEYEQYF.